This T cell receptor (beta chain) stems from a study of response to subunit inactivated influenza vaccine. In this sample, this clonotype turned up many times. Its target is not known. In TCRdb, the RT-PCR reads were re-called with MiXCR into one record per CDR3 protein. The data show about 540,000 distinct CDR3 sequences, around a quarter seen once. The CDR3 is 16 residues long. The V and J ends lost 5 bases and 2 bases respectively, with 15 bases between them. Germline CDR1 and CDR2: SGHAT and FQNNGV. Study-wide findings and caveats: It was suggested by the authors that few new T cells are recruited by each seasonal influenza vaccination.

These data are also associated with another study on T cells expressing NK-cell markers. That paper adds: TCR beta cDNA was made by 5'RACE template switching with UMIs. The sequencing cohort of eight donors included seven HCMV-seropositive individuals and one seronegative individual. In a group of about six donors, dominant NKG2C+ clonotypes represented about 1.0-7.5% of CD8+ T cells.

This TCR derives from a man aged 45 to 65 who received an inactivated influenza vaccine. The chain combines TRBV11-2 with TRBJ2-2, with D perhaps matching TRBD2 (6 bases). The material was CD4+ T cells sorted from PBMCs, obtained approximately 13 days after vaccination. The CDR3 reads CASSPIGGINTGELFF. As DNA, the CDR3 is TGTGCCAGCAGCCCCATTGGGGGGATCAACACCGGGGAGCTGTTTTTT.